This T cell receptor beta chain comes out of a study of T-cell reconstitution after alpha-beta-depleted transplantation in children. Findings and caveats of the study: As was reported, about two months after transplant, alpha-beta T cells came from several hundred expanded graft clones.

Unique molecular identifiers were incorporated when the TCRbeta library was constructed. In TCRdb, the PCR reads were re-called with MiXCR into one record per CDR3 protein. The table shows about 830,000 distinct CDR3 sequences, with 15% to 20% occurring only once. After removal of 5 bases from V and 7 bases from J, the junction contained 13 bases not matched to a gene. The CDR3 length is 18 residues. From germline, CDR1 is MRHNA and CDR2 SNTAGT. To note about this clonotype: The antigen is not known.

Here the sequenced sample was PBMCs, mostly from graft donor cells, taken 360 days after TCRalphabeta/CD19-depleted stem cell transplant. The sequence derives from a male patient between 10 and 17 years old who had a stem cell transplant for acute lymphoblastic leukemia, so the T cells may come from the graft donor. The genes are TRBV6-4 and TRBJ2-1, with 14 bases identical to TRBD2. The CDR3 loop reads CASSRLAGGLGLGNEQFF. DNA for the CDR3: TGTGCCAGCAGTCGACTAGCGGGAGGGTTAGGGTTAGGGAATGAGCAGTTCTTC.